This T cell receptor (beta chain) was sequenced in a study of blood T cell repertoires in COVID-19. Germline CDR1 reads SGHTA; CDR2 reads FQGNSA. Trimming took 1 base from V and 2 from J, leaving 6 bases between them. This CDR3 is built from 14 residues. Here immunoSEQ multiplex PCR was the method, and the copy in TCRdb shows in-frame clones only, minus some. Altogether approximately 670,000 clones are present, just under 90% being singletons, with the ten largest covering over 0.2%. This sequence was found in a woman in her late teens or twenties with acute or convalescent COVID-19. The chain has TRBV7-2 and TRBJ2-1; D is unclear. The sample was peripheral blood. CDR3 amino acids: CASSLVLPYNEQFF. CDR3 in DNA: TGTGCCAGCAGCTTAGTTCTACCCTACAATGAGCAGTTCTTC.